The 10 T cell receptor beta chains below come from one sample, sequenced in a study of CD8 T cells in Susac syndrome. An input of about 0.5 to 1 ug of RNA was subjected to reverse transcription using random hexamers. TCRdb reprocessed the immunoSEQ multiplex PCR reads via MiXCR and lists one record per CDR3 protein. This repertoire shows approximately 26,000 distinct CDR3 sequences, around 95% found once; its top ten account for 0.27%. Sequencing was performed on CD8+ T cells from PBMCs. The receptors were sampled from a human donor in good health.

The chain has TRBV5-6 and TRBJ1-6; TRBD1 aligns across 7 bases. The CDR3 runs 17 residues. The J segment lost 0 bases and the V segment lost 5 bases, leaving 8 bases of the junction unmatched. CDR1 is SGHDT and CDR2 is YYEEEE in the germline V gene. This CDR3 reads CASRETGESSYNSPLHF. The CDR3 coding sequence is TGTGCCAGCAGGGAAACAGGGGAGAGCTCCTATAATTCACCCCTCCACTTT.

This chain uses TRBV20-1 with TRBJ2-5; 8 bases are shared with TRBD1. Germline CDR1 is DFQATT and CDR2 is SNEGSKA (reference sequence). CDR3 length: 13 residues. V lost 5 bases and J lost 5; bases outside the gene matches: 7. Written as DNA, the CDR3 is TGCAGTGCTGGACAGGGAATGGGGGAGACCCAGTACTTC. This gives the protein CSAGQGMGETQYF.

The chain combines TRBV12-3 or TRBV12-4 with TRBJ2-1; D ambiguous. This CDR3 comprises 18 residues. Trimming cost V 5 bases and J 3 bases, with 23 bases left between them. Here the CDR3 DNA reads TGTGCCAGCAGTCATCCGGGTCCTACAATTAAATACTACAATGAGCAGTTCTTC. It specifies CASSHPGPTIKYYNEQFF.

The chain uses TRBV12-3 or TRBV12-4 and TRBJ1-2; D remains unclear. This CDR3 contains 14 residues. Trimming pared 5 bases from V and 5 bases from J, leaving 15 bases between. The CDR3 spells CASSEIRAAYGYTF. CDR3 bases: TGTGCCAGCAGTGAAATCCGGGCCGCTTATGGCTACACCTTC.

This chain connects TRBV5-1 to TRBJ2-7, with 10 bases fitting TRBD1. J was trimmed by 7 bases and V by 0 bases; bases with no gene match: 10. The CDR3 totals 16 residues. Germline V lookup: CDR1 SGHRS, CDR2 YFSETQ. As DNA, the CDR3 is TGCGCCAGCAGCTTGGCGGTAAGACAGGGGGCAGAAGAGCAGTACTTC. The encoded protein is CASSLAVRQGAEEQYF.

The chain joins TRBV6-6 to TRBJ1-1, with D possibly TRBD1 on 6 matching bases. Germline V gene data show CDR1 as MNHNY and CDR2 as SVGAGI (reference sequence). Deletions cut 4 bases from V and 5 bases from J, with 14 bases between. This CDR3 region has 14 residues. The CDR3 DNA reads TGTGCCAGCAGTTCAAGTAGAGGACAGACTGAAGCTTTCTTT. This sequence encodes CASSSSRGQTEAFF.

The rearrangement uses TRBV27 and TRBJ1-1, with a tentative D call TRBD1 (6 bases). CDR1 and CDR2 (germline): MNHEY, SMNVEV (reference sequence). CDR3 size: 14 residues. V was shortened by 6 bases and J by 0 bases, with 11 bases between the two germline ends. In DNA form, the CDR3 reads TGTGCCAGCAGCGACGGACAGATGAACACTGAAGCTTTCTTT. Protein product: CASSDGQMNTEAFF.

The V call is TRBV5-4, the J call TRBJ1-1; TRBD1 matches 9 bases. The germline CDR1 and CDR2 sequences are SGHNT and YYREEE (reference sequence). V shed 3 bases, J shed 1 base, and the junction held 10 bases outside the gene matches. The CDR3 consists of 17 residues. The CDR3 nucleotides are TGTGCCAGCAGCTCCCTTACAGGGGGCCTACGGAACACTGAAGCTTTCTTT. Its translation is CASSSLTGGLRNTEAFF.

The V and J genes are TRBV7-9 and TRBJ1-1, with D perhaps TRBD1 (5 bases). CDR3 length equals 16 residues. V was clipped by 4 bases and J by 2 bases, with 17 bases between them. The V gene's germline CDR1 is SEHNR and CDR2 FQNEAQ (reference sequence). The CDR3 reads CASSSPSWDSNTEAFF. DNA of the CDR3: TGTGCCAGCAGCTCCCCAAGCTGGGACTCTAACACTGAAGCTTTCTTT.

V gene TRBV7-9 combines with J gene TRBJ2-3; TRBD1 is a possible D gene (7 bases). V gave up 7 bases and J gave up 7 bases, with 15 bases separating them. The CDR3 is 13 amino acids. Per the germline V gene, CDR1 is SEHNR and CDR2 is FQNEAQ (reference sequence). The CDR3 is CASTAGGPNTQYF. The CDR3 DNA sequence: TGTGCCAGCACCGCAGGGGGGCCAAATACGCAGTATTTT.